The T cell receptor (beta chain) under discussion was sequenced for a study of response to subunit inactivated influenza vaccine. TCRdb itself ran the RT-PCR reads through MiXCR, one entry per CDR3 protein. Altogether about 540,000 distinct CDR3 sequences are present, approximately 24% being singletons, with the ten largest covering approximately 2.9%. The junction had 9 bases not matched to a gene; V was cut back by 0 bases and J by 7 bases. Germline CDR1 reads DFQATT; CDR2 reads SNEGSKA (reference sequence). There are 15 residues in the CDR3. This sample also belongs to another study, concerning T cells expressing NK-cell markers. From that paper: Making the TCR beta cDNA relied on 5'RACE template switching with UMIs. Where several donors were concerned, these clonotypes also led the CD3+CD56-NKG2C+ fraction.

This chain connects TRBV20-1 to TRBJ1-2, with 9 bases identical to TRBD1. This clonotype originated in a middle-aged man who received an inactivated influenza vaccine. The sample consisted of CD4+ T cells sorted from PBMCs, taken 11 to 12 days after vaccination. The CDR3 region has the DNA TGCAGTGCTAGAGATTTGAAACAGGGGGCTGGTGGCTACACCTTC. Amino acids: CSARDLKQGAGGYTF.